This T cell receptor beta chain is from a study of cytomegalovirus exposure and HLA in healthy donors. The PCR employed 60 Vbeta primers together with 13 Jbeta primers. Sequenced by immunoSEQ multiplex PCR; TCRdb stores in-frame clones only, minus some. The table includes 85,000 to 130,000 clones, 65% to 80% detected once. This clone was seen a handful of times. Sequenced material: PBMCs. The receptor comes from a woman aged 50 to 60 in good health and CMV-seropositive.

The CDR3 spells CASSIVGRDGYTF. CDR3 bases: TGTGCCAGTAGTATTGTGGGGCGTGATGGCTACACCTTC. This chain connects TRBV19 to TRBJ1-2, with D tentatively TRBD1 (5 bases). The germline CDR1 and CDR2 sequences are LNHDA and SQIVND (reference sequence). This CDR3 contains 13 residues. V was shortened by 3 bases and J by 6 bases, with 11 bases between the two germline ends.